The next 20 T cell receptor beta chains were all read from a single sample in a study of Tregs in tolerant kidney transplant recipients. Measured with immunoSEQ multiplex PCR; TCRdb has only the in-frame clones, and not every one. The specimen's table records under 55,000 clones. Sequenced here: CD4+ T cells from blood, sampled before the transplant. These receptors were obtained from a human donor who received a combined kidney and bone marrow transplant.

On this clone itself: Read sequence stops 3 residues before the CDR3 end, and the germline J gene provides the missing end. The chain couples TRBV19 to TRBJ1-2, with 9 bases identical to TRBD1. Germline assignment: CDR1 LNHDA and CDR2 SQIVND (reference sequence). The J segment lost 4 bases and the V segment lost 5 bases, leaving 8 bases of the junction unmatched. This CDR3 contains 15 residues. The DNA read from the CDR3 is TGTGCCAGTAGTCCCCTGACAGGGGGGAGCTATGGC. This encodes CASSPLTGGSYG. The entire CDR3 is CASSPLTGGSYGYTF.

As for this clone: The CDR3 end lies 3 residues beyond the end of the read and is filled in from the germline J gene. J is TRBJ1-4 and V is TRBV19, with a weak D call TRBD1 (6 bases). The V end was cut by 4 bases, the J end by 0 bases, with 12 bases between. The CDR3 loop spans 16 amino acids. CDR1 and CDR2 from the germline V gene are LNHDA and SQIVND (reference sequence). The CDR3 loop is CASSKGDPATNEKLFF. Incomplete CDR3 DNA: TGTGCCAGTAGTAAGGGGGACCCCGCAACTAATGAAAAA. Complete variable domain (other parts from reference TRBV19 and TRBJ1-4): DGGITQSPKYLFRKEGQNVTLSCEQNLNHDAMYWYRQDPGQGLRLIYYSQIVNDFQKGDIAEGYSVSREKKESFPLTVTSAQKNPTAFYLCASSKGDPATNEKLFFGSGTQLSVL.

Regarding this clone: The read finishes 3 residues shy of the CDR3 end, and the germline J gene is used to complete it. The chain has TRBV5-6 and TRBJ1-2; D is ambiguous. From germline, CDR1 is SGHDT and CDR2 YYEEEE. The V gene lost 4 bases and the J gene lost 0 bases, with 7 bases spanning the gap. This CDR3 region has 13 residues. This CDR3 reads CASSQDSNYGYTF. The sequenced CDR3 bases are TGTGCCAGCAGCCAGGATTCTAACTATGGC.

On this clone: Read data end 3 residues before the CDR3 end; the end is taken from the germline J gene. The V call is TRBV29-1, the J call TRBJ2-7; 8 positions match TRBD2. Germline CDR1 reads SQVTM; CDR2 reads ANQGSEA. J lost 4 bases, V lost 4 bases, and 9 bases had no gene match. The CDR3 spans 14 residues. The CDR3 here is CSVVPELAAYEQYF. CDR3 DNA, as far as it was read: TGCAGCGTTGTACCTGAACTAGCGGCGTACGAG.

A remark on this clone: From the germline J gene comes the end of the CDR3, since the read stops 3 residues before it. This chain joins TRBV29-1 and TRBJ2-3; 7 nucleotides line up with TRBD1. The CDR3 runs to 14 residues. Germline V gene data show CDR1 as SQVTM and CDR2 as ANQGSEA. J lost 0 bases, V lost 4 bases, and 4 bases had no gene match. The CDR3 loop reads CSVVGTVSTDTQYF. CDR3 bases read: TGCAGCGTTGTTGGGACAGTGAGCACAGATACG.

For this clone: The read comes to an end 3 residues before the CDR3 does, leaving the germline J gene to fill in the end. This rearrangement joins TRBV2 to TRBJ1-2; D is undetermined. Germline CDR1 reads SNHLY; CDR2 reads FYNNEI. V lost 3 bases and J lost 0, with 8 bases in between. CDR3 length equals 14 residues. The DNA read from the CDR3 is TGTGCCAGCAGTGACAGGAGCCCTAACTATGGC. Its protein is CASSDRSPNYG. The entire CDR3 sequence reads CASSDRSPNYGYTF.

As concerns this clone: The read stops 3 residues short of the end of the CDR3; the missing end is completed from the germline J gene. V usage is TRBV20-1 and J usage is TRBJ1-4; D may be TRBD1 (5 bases). The germline gives CDR1 DFQATT, CDR2 SNEGSKA (reference sequence). This CDR3 spans 14 amino acids. V was pared by 3 bases and J by 0 bases, with 8 bases between. The CDR3 is CSARGGATNEKLFF. CDR3 DNA, as far as it was read: TGCAGTGCTAGGGGAGGGGCAACTAATGAAAAA.

About this clone: With the read ending 3 residues before the CDR3 end, the germline J gene is used to fill in that end. The chain links TRBV19 to TRBJ2-2, with 13 nucleotides matching TRBD2. V trimming: 4 bases; J trimming: 5 bases; junction bases outside the gene matches: 7. From germline, CDR1 is LNHDA and CDR2 SQIVND (reference sequence). The CDR3 consists of 17 residues. The CDR3 sequence: CASSTPGLAGVTGELFF. Partial CDR3 DNA: TGTGCCAGTAGTACCCCCGGACTAGCGGGAGTAACCGGGGAG.

Details on this clone: The read is 3 residues too short to cover the CDR3 end, so that end is filled in from the germline J gene. This sequence joins TRBV5-4 and TRBJ2-3; the match to TRBD1 covers 9 bases. CDR1 is SGHNT and CDR2 is YYREEE in the germline V gene (reference sequence). The V and J ends lost 9 bases and 3 bases, in that order; junction bases with no gene match: 8. The CDR3 consists of 14 residues. The chain's CDR3 is CATTGGARTDTQYF. CDR3 DNA, as far as it was read: TGTGCCACAACAGGGGGCGCTCGGACAGATACG. Full variable domain (outside the CDR3, taken from reference TRBV5-4 and TRBJ2-3): ETGVTQSPTHLIKTRGQQVTLRCSSQSGHNTVSWYQQALGQGPQFIFQYYREEENGRGNFPPRFSGLQFPNYSSELNVNALELDDSALYLCATTGGARTDTQYFGPGTRLTVL.

About this clone itself: The CDR3 is cut off 3 residues early in the read; its end comes from the germline J gene. The chain combines TRBV6-2 or TRBV6-3 with TRBJ2-7; D possibly corresponds to TRBD1 (5 bases). The germline CDR1 and CDR2 sequences are MNHEY and SVGEGT. This CDR3 is 14 amino acids long. Trimming left V 7 bases short and J 4 bases short, with 17 bases between. The sequenced part of the CDR3 DNA is TGTGCCAGCAAGGTACCAGGGTATAGTTACGAG. Its translation: CASKVPGYSYE. The entire CDR3 sequence reads CASKVPGYSYEQYF.

Notes on this clone: The read gets to within 3 residues of the CDR3 end, and the germline J gene fills in the rest. The chain links TRBV19 to TRBJ1-1; TRBD1 is a possible D gene (6 bases). CDR3 length equals 16 residues. Trimming cost V 7 bases and J 5 bases, with 23 bases left between them. Per the germline V gene, CDR1 is LNHDA and CDR2 is SQIVND (reference sequence). CDR3 in amino acids: CASNPGGKGVGTEAFF. Incomplete CDR3 DNA: TGTGCCAGTAACCCGGGGGGCAAAGGTGTCGGGACTGAA. Full variable domain (missing parts from reference TRBV19 and TRBJ1-1): DGGITQSPKYLFRKEGQNVTLSCEQNLNHDAMYWYRQDPGQGLRLIYYSQIVNDFQKGDIAEGYSVSREKKESFPLTVTSAQKNPTAFYLCASNPGGKGVGTEAFFGQGTRLTVV.

About this clone itself: The read gets to within 3 residues of the CDR3 end, and the germline J gene fills in the rest. Different DNA sequences within this sample yield the same CDR3. The V and J genes are TRBV7-2 and TRBJ2-2, with 8 bases matching TRBD1. Germline V gene data show CDR1 as SGHTA and CDR2 as FQGNSA. V lost 1 base, J lost 5 bases, and 0 bases stayed unmatched. The length of the CDR3 is 14 residues. CDR3 DNA, as far as it was read: TGTGCCAGCAGCTTAGGACAGGGGACCGGGGAG. Translating it yields CASSLGQGTGE. The whole CDR3 protein reads CASSLGQGTGELFF.

As regards this clone: The read terminates 3 residues before the CDR3 end, so the remaining end is supplied by the germline J gene. V usage is TRBV7-9 and J usage is TRBJ2-5, with 8 nucleotides matching TRBD1. Germline lookup yields CDR1 SEHNR and CDR2 FQNEAQ (reference sequence). This CDR3 has 15 amino acids. V gave up 4 bases and J gave up 5 bases; unmatched junction bases: 9. The sequenced part of the CDR3 DNA is TGTGCCAGCAGCTGGACAGGGTGGATGATTGAGACC. It is translated as CASSWTGWMIET. In full, the CDR3 reads CASSWTGWMIETQYF.

Comments on this clone: The sequenced fragment ends 3 residues before the CDR3 boundary, so the rest is inferred from the germline J gene. The rearrangement uses TRBV6-1 and TRBJ2-7, with D perhaps TRBD1 (7 bases). This CDR3 contains 15 residues. Germline CDR1 MNHNS, CDR2 SASEGT. Trimming removed 1 base at V and 2 bases at J, with 12 bases between. CDR3 amino acids: CASSEVGQRAYEQYF. The covered CDR3 bases are TGTGCCAGCAGTGAAGTGGGACAGCGGGCCTACGAG.

In the case of this clone: The read gets to within 3 residues of the CDR3 end, and the germline J gene fills in the rest. The chain carries TRBV7-2 and TRBJ2-4; D is ambiguous. CDR1 SGHTA and CDR2 FQGNSA come from the germline V gene. V lost 2 bases, J lost 0 bases, and 5 bases lay in between. The CDR3 is made up of 14 amino acids. CDR3 DNA (partial): TGTGCCAGCAGCTTAAAGGTAGCCAAAAACATT. Protein: CASSLKVAKNI. The whole CDR3 sequence is CASSLKVAKNIQYF.

About this clone itself: The CDR3 extends 3 residues past the end of the read, so its final part is completed from the germline J gene. The chain has TRBV7-2 and TRBJ2-7; 10 bases map to TRBD1. Germline V lookup: CDR1 SGHTA, CDR2 FQGNSA. The CDR3 sequence is 14 residues long. The V gene end was trimmed by 3 bases and the J gene end by 6 bases; junction bases not matched to a gene: 5. This chain's CDR3 is CASSLDRGSVEQYF. The sequenced part of the CDR3 DNA is TGTGCCAGCAGCTTGGACAGGGGGTCTGTCGAG.

Details on this clone: The CDR3 end falls 3 residues outside the read, so it is completed with the germline J gene. J is TRBJ2-5 and V is TRBV5-1; D uncertain. The germline CDR1 and CDR2 sequences are SGHRS and YFSETQ. V gave up 0 bases and J gave up 3 bases, with 9 bases separating them. CDR3 length equals 14 residues. The DNA read from the CDR3 is TGCGCCAGCAGCTTGGCTCCTCTTAAAGAGACC. This gives the protein CASSLAPLKET. The full CDR3 sequence reads CASSLAPLKETQYF.

Of note for this clone: The read comes to an end 3 residues before the CDR3 does, leaving the germline J gene to fill in the end. The V gene is TRBV2, the J gene TRBJ1-5; 8 bases line up with TRBD1. The CDR3 contains 15 residues. Trimming removed 8 bases from V and 7 bases from J; junction bases left unmatched: 13. Germline V gene lookup returns CDR1 SNHLY and CDR2 FYNNEI. CDR3 DNA (partial): TGTGCCAGCCGCACGGAAAGGACAGGGTACCAGCCC. It translates to CASRTERTGYQP. The whole CDR3 sequence is CASRTERTGYQPQHF. The entire variable domain, with the rest obtained from reference TRBV2 and TRBJ1-5, is as follows: EPEVTQTPSHQVTQMGQEVILRCVPISNHLYFYWYRQILGQKVEFLVSFYNNEISEKSEIFDDQFSVERPDGSNFTLKIRSTKLEDSAMYFCASRTERTGYQPQHFGDGTRLSIL.

The CDR3 here is CSAQGGQGANYEQYF. CDR3 DNA (partial): TGCAGTGCCCAGGGGGGACAGGGGGCGAACTACGAG. The chain recombines TRBV20-1 with TRBJ2-7, with 12 bases that match TRBD1. Read data end 3 residues before the CDR3 end; the end is taken from the germline J gene. V was clipped by 6 bases and J by 3 bases; unmatched bases: 9. The CDR3 is 15 amino acids. Germline V gene lookup returns CDR1 DFQATT and CDR2 SNEGSKA (reference sequence).

Worth noting for this clone: With the read ending 3 residues before the CDR3 end, the germline J gene is used to fill in that end. The chain is built from TRBV7-2 and TRBJ2-2, with 7 bases identical to TRBD2. The junction had 4 bases not matched to a gene; V was cut back by 5 bases and J by 4 bases. Per germline, CDR1 SGHTA and CDR2 FQGNSA. The CDR3 contains 14 residues. The covered CDR3 bases are TGTGCCAGCAGCCAAACTAGCGTCACCGGGGAG. This encodes CASSQTSVTGE. The CDR3 in full is CASSQTSVTGELFF. Full variable domain (missing parts from reference TRBV7-2 and TRBJ2-2): GAGVSQSPSNKVTEKGKDVELRCDPISGHTALYWYRQSLGQGLEFLIYFQGNSAPDKSGLPSDRFSAERTGGSVSTLTIQRTQQEDSAVYLCASSQTSVTGELFFGEGSRLTVL.